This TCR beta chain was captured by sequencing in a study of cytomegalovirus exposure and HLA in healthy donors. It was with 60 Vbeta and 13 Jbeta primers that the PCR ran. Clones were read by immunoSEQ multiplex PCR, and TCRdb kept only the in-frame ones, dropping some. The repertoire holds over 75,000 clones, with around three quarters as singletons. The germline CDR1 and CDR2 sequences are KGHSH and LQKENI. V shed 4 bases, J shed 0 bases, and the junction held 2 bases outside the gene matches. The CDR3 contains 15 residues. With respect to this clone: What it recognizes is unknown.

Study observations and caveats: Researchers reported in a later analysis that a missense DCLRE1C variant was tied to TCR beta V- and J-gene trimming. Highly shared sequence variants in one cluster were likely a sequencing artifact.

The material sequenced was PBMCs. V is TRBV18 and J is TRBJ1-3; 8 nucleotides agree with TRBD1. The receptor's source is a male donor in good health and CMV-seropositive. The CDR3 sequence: CASSRDRSSGNTIYF. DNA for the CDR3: TGTGCCAGCTCACGGGACAGGAGCTCTGGAAACACCATATATTTT.